This T cell receptor (beta chain) was identified during a study of shared clonotypes between healthy human individuals. Study-level points and caveats: Among donors, the sharing of clonotypes was expected to be influenced by sequencing depth. The study found roughly 5% of naive CD4 clonotypes shared across several donors.

This clone was seen only once. Its specificity is unknown. The CDR3 length is 11 residues. CDR1 is MDHEN, CDR2 SYDVKM, per germline. Trimming took 8 bases from V and 6 from J, leaving 9 bases between them. Repertoires were generated with immunoSEQ multiplex PCR, while TCRdb's copy carries only in-frame clones and drops some. The profile shows approximately 120,000 clones, 55% to 70% of them singletons. This clonotype originated in a woman in her 30s in good health. The gene calls are TRBV28 and TRBJ2-3, with D perhaps given as TRBD1 or TRBD2 (5 bases each). Sample: memory CD8+ T cells sorted from blood. The subset is: CD45RO+ cells pooled with CCR7-negative TemRA cells. CDR3 bases: TGTGCCAGCCGGGACGTCGATACGCAGTATTTT. Encoded protein: CASRDVDTQYF. Filled out from reference TRBV28 and TRBJ2-3, the complete variable domain reads DVKVTQSSRYLVKRTGEKVFLECVQDMDHENMFWYRQDPGLGLRLIYFSYDVKMKEKGDIPEGYSVSREKKERFSLILESASTNQTSMYLCASRDVDTQYFGPGTRLTVL.